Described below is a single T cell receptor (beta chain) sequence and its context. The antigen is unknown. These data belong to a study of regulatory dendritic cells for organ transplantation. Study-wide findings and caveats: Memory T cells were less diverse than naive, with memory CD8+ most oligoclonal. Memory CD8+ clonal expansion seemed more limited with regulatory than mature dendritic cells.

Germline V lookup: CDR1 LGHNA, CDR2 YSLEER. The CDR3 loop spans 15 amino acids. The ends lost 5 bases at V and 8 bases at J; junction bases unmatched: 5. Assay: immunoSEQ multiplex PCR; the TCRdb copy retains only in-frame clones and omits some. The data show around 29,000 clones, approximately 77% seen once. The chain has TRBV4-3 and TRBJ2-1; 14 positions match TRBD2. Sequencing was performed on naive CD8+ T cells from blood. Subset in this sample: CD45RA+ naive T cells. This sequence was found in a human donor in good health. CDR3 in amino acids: CASSEGTSGGYEQFF. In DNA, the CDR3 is TGCGCCAGCAGCGAAGGGACTAGCGGGGGTTATGAGCAGTTCTTC.